The 18 T cell receptor beta chains given below trace back to one sample, sequenced in a study of blood T cell repertoires in COVID-19. Sequenced by immunoSEQ multiplex PCR; TCRdb stores in-frame clones only, minus some. The sample carries more than 200,000 clones, more than 65% recorded once. Material: peripheral blood. All receptors come from a man in his forties or fifties with active or convalescent COVID-19.

The chain links TRBV4-2 to TRBJ2-6; D gene unclear. Deletions cut 3 bases from V and 4 bases from J, with 7 bases between. The CDR3 is 14 amino acids. Per germline, CDR1 LGHNA and CDR2 YNFKEQ. CDR3 coding DNA: TGTGCCAGCAGCCACTCTCGGGGGGCCAACGTCCTGACTTTC. Translating gives CASSHSRGANVLTF.

In this sample, this clone turned up once. The chain combines TRBV7-3 with TRBJ2-5; 8 nucleotides agree with TRBD2. V lost 3 bases, J lost 4 bases, and 7 bases stayed unmatched. The CDR3 sequence is 15 residues long. Germline V gene sequence: CDR1 SGHTA, CDR2 FQGTGA. The CDR3 DNA is TGTGCCAGCAGCTTGTCGGGGGGGCCGTTAGAGACCCAGTACTTC. Protein sequence: CASSLSGGPLETQYF.

The chain links TRBV5-4 to TRBJ2-7; 9 bases line up with TRBD2. Unmatched junction bases numbered 8, after V lost 4 bases and J lost 3 bases. There are 15 residues in the CDR3. Per the germline V gene, CDR1 is SGHNT and CDR2 is YYREEE (reference sequence). The CDR3, as DNA: TGTGCCAGCAGCGAGAGCGGGGGGATGCTCTACGAGCAGTACTTC. Amino acid sequence: CASSESGGMLYEQYF.

This clone was observed a handful of times. V gene TRBV11-2 combines with J gene TRBJ1-3; 10 nucleotides agree with TRBD1. Germline V lookup: CDR1 SGHAT, CDR2 FQNNGV. With 5 bases clipped from V and 4 bases from J, the junction kept 5 bases outside the gene matches. The CDR3 contains 15 residues. CDR3 DNA sequence: TGTGCCAGCAGCGAGCCGGGACAGGGGGGAAACACCATATATTTT. This translates into CASSEPGQGGNTIYF.

The gene calls are TRBV9 and TRBJ1-1; 11 nucleotides line up with TRBD1. The CDR3 runs to 15 residues. V gave up 3 bases and J gave up 4 bases; unmatched junction bases: 5. Germline lookup yields CDR1 SGDLS and CDR2 YYNGEE. The CDR3 is CASSARTGGGTEAFF. Here the CDR3 DNA reads TGTGCCAGCAGCGCCCGGACAGGGGGCGGCACTGAAGCTTTCTTT.

This clone was seen once. Other DNA sequences of this sample code for an identical CDR3. The genes are TRBV10-3 and TRBJ1-5, with a possible D match to TRBD1 (5 bases). V lost 0 bases to trimming and J lost 4 bases, with 7 bases between them. Germline CDR1 and CDR2: ENHRY and SYGVKD. CDR3 length: 14 amino acids. As DNA, the CDR3 is TGTGCCATCAGTGAGTCGGGGGGGAATCAGCCCCAGCATTTT. This translates into CAISESGGNQPQHF.

The chain has TRBV6-4 and TRBJ2-2, with D possibly being TRBD2 (6 bases). CDR1 and CDR2 from the germline V gene are MRHNA and SNTAGT. V shed 6 bases and J shed 6 bases, with 14 bases lying between them. The CDR3 sequence is 14 residues long. The CDR3 region has the DNA TGTGCCAGCAGACTAGGGGCTAGCGCCGGGGAGCTGTTTTTT. This translates into CASRLGASAGELFF.

This clone came up once. This chain uses TRBV15 with TRBJ1-1; TRBD1 aligns across 8 bases. Germline CDR1 is LNHNV and CDR2 is YYDKDF (reference sequence). Trimming removed 0 bases from V and 8 bases from J; junction bases left unmatched: 2. The CDR3 loop spans 13 amino acids. Here the CDR3 DNA reads TGTGCCACCAGCAGAGAATACAGGGGGGAAGCTTTCTTT. Translating gives CATSREYRGEAFF. The whole variable domain, remainder taken from reference TRBV15 and TRBJ1-1, is DAMVIQNPRYQVTQFGKPVTLSCSQTLNHNVMYWYQQKSSQAPKLLFHYYDKDFNNEADTPDNFQSRRPNTSFCFLDIRSPGLGDTAMYLCATSREYRGEAFFGQGTRLTVV.

V and J are TRBV11-3 and TRBJ2-3; D unresolved. CDR1 SGHNT and CDR2 YENEEA come from the germline V gene. Trimming removed 5 bases from V and 9 bases from J, with 12 bases in between. The CDR3 has 12 residues. The CDR3 reads CASSPDKMTQYF. CDR3 nucleotides: TGTGCCAGCAGCCCTGACAAGATGACGCAGTATTTT.

The genes are TRBV7-3 and TRBJ2-1, with TRBD2 identical over 13 bases. Germline values: CDR1 SGHTA, CDR2 FQGTGA. This CDR3 is 17 amino acids long. V shed 1 base and J 7 bases; nucleotides not matched to a gene: 7. CDR3 bases: TGTGCCAGCAGCTTAAGAACTAGCGGGGGGGATCGGAATGAGCAGTTCTTC. This encodes CASSLRTSGGDRNEQFF.

The chain is built from TRBV19 and TRBJ2-3; TRBD1 agrees at 11 bases. CDR1 and CDR2 (germline): LNHDA, SQIVND (reference sequence). Trimming cost V 4 bases and J 6 bases; bases outside gene matches: 3. The CDR3 loop spans 14 amino acids. CDR3 bases: TGTGCCAGTAGTACCGGACAGGGGGCGGATACGCAGTATTTT. It yields the protein CASSTGQGADTQYF. The variable domain in full, completed from reference TRBV19 and TRBJ2-3, reads DGGITQSPKYLFRKEGQNVTLSCEQNLNHDAMYWYRQDPGQGLRLIYYSQIVNDFQKGDIAEGYSVSREKKESFPLTVTSAQKNPTAFYLCASSTGQGADTQYFGPGTRLTVL.

This clone is a singleton in its sample. This chain connects TRBV12-3 or TRBV12-4 to TRBJ1-3, with D possibly being TRBD1 (5 bases). The CDR3 length is 13 residues. Deletions cut 9 bases from V and 5 bases from J, with 14 bases between. The chain's CDR3 is CASWGGVRNTIYF. In nucleotides, the CDR3 is TGTGCCAGTTGGGGGGGGGTACGAAACACCATATATTTT.

The chain uses TRBV20-1 and TRBJ2-4; D is perhaps TRBD2 (5 bases). CDR3 length: 11 residues. The germline CDR1 and CDR2 sequences are DFQATT and SNEGSKA (reference sequence). Trimming removed 7 bases from V and 8 bases from J, with 12 bases in between. CDR3 sequence (DNA): TGCAGTGGAGGAGGATTGCACATTCAGTACTTC. The encoded protein is CSGGGLHIQYF.

The CDR3 sequence is CSVQIQGSGNTIYF. The CDR3 coding sequence is TGCAGCGTCCAGATACAGGGCTCTGGAAACACCATATATTTT. The chain recombines TRBV29-1 with TRBJ1-3; weak D call: TRBD1 (6 bases). Germline-derived CDR1 and CDR2 are SQVTM and ANQGSEA. The V end was cut by 6 bases, the J end by 0 bases, with 12 bases between. The length of the CDR3 is 14 residues.

This clone appeared once. The J gene is TRBJ2-7, the V gene TRBV2, with 12 bases identical to TRBD2. Unmatched junction bases numbered 6, after V lost 4 bases and J lost 5 bases. Per germline, CDR1 SNHLY and CDR2 FYNNEI. The CDR3 loop spans 15 amino acids. This CDR3 is CASSAPGLAGHEQYF. The CDR3 nucleotides read TGTGCCAGCAGTGCACCGGGACTAGCGGGCCACGAGCAGTACTTC.

This chain connects TRBV15 to TRBJ1-6; D is possibly TRBD1 (5 bases). V was trimmed by 3 bases and J by 9 bases, leaving 15 bases between them. Germline CDR1 LNHNV, CDR2 YYDKDF (reference sequence). The CDR3 contains 15 residues. CDR3 protein: CATSRARDSASPLHF. The CDR3 DNA reads as TGTGCCACCAGCAGGGCCCGGGACTCTGCTTCACCCCTCCACTTT.

In nucleotides, the CDR3 is TGTGCCAGCTCACCGACAGGGGTGAATCAGCCCCAGCATTTT. Protein sequence: CASSPTGVNQPQHF. The J gene is TRBJ1-5, the V gene TRBV18; TRBD1 matches 8 bases. CDR1 and CDR2 (germline): KGHSH, LQKENI. Trimming took 3 bases from V and 4 from J; bases not matched to a gene: 2. This CDR3 is 14 amino acids long.

This clone was observed a few times. Other nucleotide sequences from this sample produce the same CDR3. The chain links TRBV5-1 to TRBJ1-2, with 7 bases that match TRBD1. J lost 3 bases, V lost 0 bases, and 2 bases had no gene match. The CDR3 sequence is 14 residues long. CDR1 and CDR2 (germline): SGHRS, YFSETQ. CDR3 residues: CASSLGQGDYGYTF. The CDR3 region has the DNA TGCGCCAGCAGCTTGGGACAGGGTGACTATGGCTACACCTTC.